These T cell receptor beta chains were read from a single sample in a study of breast tumors, draining lymph nodes, adjacent tissues. Via MiXCR, TCRdb re-called the multiplex PCR reads, giving one row per CDR3 protein. Of more than 10,000 distinct CDR3 sequences listed, less than 85% are singletons. Sample: tumor-adjacent breast tissue. The source is a female donor with breast cancer. Some clones in this sample may be carry-over from other donors' samples. CDR3s include the opening cysteine and the closing phenylalanine or tryptophan. D genes are given only for firm matches. Size tells how often a clone was seen (once, few, many) or the class of an expanded clone, and some rows leave it out.

j_call,clone_size,v_call,d_call,cdr3_nt,cdr3_aa
TRBJ2-3,medium-sized,TRBV7-8,-,TGTGCCAGCAGCGAGGAGCTCTACACAGATACGCAGTATTTT,CASSEELYTDTQYF
TRBJ1-2,-,TRBV6-6,-,TGTGCCAGCAGTTACTCCGACAGCCAGGATGGCTACACCTTC,CASSYSDSQDGYTF
TRBJ2-1,-,TRBV10-3,TRBD2,TGTGCCATCAGTGAGACTAGCGGGAGGGCCCATGAGCAGTTCTTC,CAISETSGRAHEQFF
TRBJ2-7,-,TRBV20-1,-,TGCAGTGCTAGAGCGGACTATCCCTACGAGCAGTACTTC,CSARADYPYEQYF
TRBJ2-7,-,TRBV4-2,TRBD2,TGTGCCAGCAGCCCAGCCGGGACTAGCGGGAGGTACGAGCAGTACTTC,CASSPAGTSGRYEQYF
TRBJ2-1,-,TRBV19,TRBD2,TGTGCCAGTAGTATTGGCAGCGGGAGTCGTCGGAATGAGCAGTTCTTC,CASSIGSGSRRNEQFF
TRBJ1-3,-,TRBV29-1,-,TGCAGCGTCGGACGGGAGTCTGGAAGCACCATATATTTT,CSVGRESGSTIYF
TRBJ2-1,-,TRBV6-2/TRBV6-3,-,TGTGCCAGCACAAGGGTTTGGCTGAGCTCCTACAATGAGCAGTTCTTC,CASTRVWLSSYNEQFF
TRBJ2-3,-,TRBV15,-,TGTGCCACCAGCAGAGTAGGGCAGGGCCCAGATACGCAGTATTTT,CATSRVGQGPDTQYF
TRBJ2-2,-,TRBV12-3/TRBV12-4,-,TGTGCCAGCAGTCCCTCACTAGGGGGAGGGCCTCGCACCGGGGAGCTGTTTTTT,CASSPSLGGGPRTGELFF
TRBJ2-7,once,TRBV2,TRBD1,TGTGCCAGCAGAACCGGACAGGGGGTCGAGCAGTACTTC,CASRTGQGVEQYF
TRBJ2-2,once,TRBV5-1,TRBD1,TGCGCCAGCAGTCTAGGGGGCGGACCGAACACCGGGGAGCTGTTTTTT,CASSLGGGPNTGELFF
TRBJ2-5,many,TRBV29-1,TRBD1,TGCAGCGTTGAGGCAGACAGGGGGCGCGGGGAGACCCAGTACTTC,CSVEADRGRGETQYF
TRBJ2-7,-,TRBV4-2,-,TGTGCCAGCAGCCAAGATACTGGCGGGGCCTCCTACGAGCAGTACTTC,CASSQDTGGASYEQYF
TRBJ1-5,many,TRBV6-1,TRBD1,TGTGCCAGCAGTCTACGGGACAGGGGTCATCAGCCCCAGCATTTT,CASSLRDRGHQPQHF
TRBJ1-6,-,TRBV7-9,-,TGTGCCAGCAGAGGCGACAGCTCCTATAATTCACCCCTCCACTTT,CASRGDSSYNSPLHF
TRBJ1-2,-,TRBV20-1,-,TGCAGTGCCTCACGAGACTATGGCTACACCTTC,CSASRDYGYTF
TRBJ2-7,once,TRBV12-3/TRBV12-4,-,TGTGCCAGCAGCTGGACAGCCTACGAGCAGTACTTC,CASSWTAYEQYF
TRBJ1-5,many,TRBV28,-,TGTGCCAGCAGCCCGGGCCTCTATAGCAATCAGCCCCAGCATTTT,CASSPGLYSNQPQHF
TRBJ2-5,few,TRBV6-5,-,TGTGCCAGCAGTTTGTCAGGGGGGGAGACCCAGTACTTC,CASSLSGGETQYF
TRBJ1-5,once,TRBV18,-,TGTGCCAGCTCAGAACACGGGGGGGTGAATCAGCCCCAGCATTTT,CASSEHGGVNQPQHF
TRBJ2-2,-,TRBV5-1,-,TGCGCCAGCAGCTTGACCGACACCGGGGAGCTGTTTTTT,CASSLTDTGELFF
TRBJ2-7,-,TRBV4-1,TRBD2,TGCGCCAGCAGCCAAGGTTCGGGACTAGCGGGAGATCTATACGAGCAGTACTTC,CASSQGSGLAGDLYEQYF
TRBJ2-6,-,TRBV19,-,TGTGCCAGTAGTACCCCGACATCTGGGGCCAACGTCCTGACTTTC,CASSTPTSGANVLTF
TRBJ2-3,-,TRBV5-5,TRBD1,TGTGCCAGCAGCTTGGGGACAGGGGACCCCACAGATACGCAGTATTTT,CASSLGTGDPTDTQYF
TRBJ2-3,-,TRBV2,TRBD1,TGTGCCAGCAGCCTAGACAGGGGGGGCACAGATACGCAGTATTTT,CASSLDRGGTDTQYF
TRBJ2-5,medium-sized,TRBV7-2,-,TGTGCCAGCAGCTTCGGGAGAGAGACCCAGTACTTC,CASSFGRETQYF
TRBJ2-3,-,TRBV19,TRBD2,TGTGCCAGTAGTATCAAGGGACTAGCTGGAGATACGCAGTATTTT,CASSIKGLAGDTQYF
TRBJ2-1,-,TRBV19,TRBD2,TGTGCCAGTAAAACTAGCGGGGGGCTTAGCTCCTACAATGAGCAGTTCTTC,CASKTSGGLSSYNEQFF
TRBJ1-3,-,TRBV27,-,TGTGCCAGCAGTTTTGGCGGCTCTGGAAACACCATATATTTT,CASSFGGSGNTIYF
TRBJ2-2,once,TRBV20-1,TRBD2,TGCAGTGCCAGTAGACCTCGACTAGCGGGAGGGCCTAGGACCGGGGAGCTGTTTTTT,CSASRPRLAGGPRTGELFF
TRBJ2-7,-,TRBV7-2,-,TGTGCCAGCAGCGTACGACTACCTCCTTACGAGCAGTACTTC,CASSVRLPPYEQYF
TRBJ2-7,many,TRBV27,-,TGTGCCAGCAGTTTTAAGCCTTTGGGCTACGAGCAGTACTTC,CASSFKPLGYEQYF
TRBJ1-2,-,TRBV29-1,-,TGCAGCGTTAACAGGGAAGGAGGAAATGGCTACACCTTC,CSVNREGGNGYTF
TRBJ2-1,medium-sized,TRBV7-6,TRBD1,TGTGCCAGCAGCTTAGCCCAAACATTGGACAGGTTAAGCTCCTACAATGAGCAGTTCTTC,CASSLAQTLDRLSSYNEQFF
TRBJ2-6,-,TRBV7-9,-,TGTGCCAGCAGCTTAGGGGCCAACTCTGGGGCCAACGTCCTGACATTC,CASSLGANSGANVLTF
TRBJ2-7,once,TRBV19,TRBD2,TGTGCCACCCGACTAGCGGGTACCTACGAGCAGTACTTC,CATRLAGTYEQYF